Below, 5 T cell receptor beta chains from the same sample are listed, as sequenced in a study of shared clonotypes between healthy human individuals. Using immunoSEQ multiplex PCR, the repertoire was profiled, and TCRdb retains in-frame clones only, with some absent. The data hold about 2.4 million clones, with approximately 93% observed a single time. Sequencing input: naive CD4+ T cells from PBMCs. Subset: CD45RA+ positively selected. The receptors were gathered from a man between 18 and 35 years old in good health. Some clones in this sample may be carry-over from other donors' samples.

V is TRBV6-5 and J is TRBJ1-2; the D is unclear. Trimming stripped 2 bases from V and 5 bases from J, with 9 bases between. Germline-derived CDR1 and CDR2 are MNHEY and SVGAGI. The CDR3 spans 13 residues. CDR3 DNA sequence: TGTGCCAGCAGTTACGGAGAGGCTTATGGCTACACCTTC. Translation gives CASSYGEAYGYTF.

The V gene is TRBV5-1, the J gene TRBJ2-1; 11 bases are a match to TRBD2. This CDR3 has 16 residues. CDR1 is SGHRS and CDR2 is YFSETQ in the germline V gene. The V segment lost 5 bases and the J segment 7 bases; nucleotides outside the gene matches: 11. The CDR3, as DNA: TGCGCCAGCAGACAGCGTAGCGGGAGGGCTTGGAATGAGCAGTTCTTC. Its translation is CASRQRSGRAWNEQFF.

The chain is built from TRBV6-6 and TRBJ1-1; D is possibly TRBD1 (6 bases). This CDR3 comprises 13 residues. The V end was cut by 10 bases, the J end by 5 bases, with 17 bases between. Germline-derived CDR1 and CDR2 are MNHNY and SVGAGI (reference sequence). DNA of the CDR3: TGTGCCATCTTAAAACAGGGTCAGACTGAAGCTTTCTTT. Protein: CAILKQGQTEAFF.

The V gene is TRBV7-3, the J gene TRBJ2-5; D gene unclear. CDR3 size: 13 residues. The germline V gene encodes CDR1 SGHTA and CDR2 FQGTGA. V lost 4 bases and J 2 bases, leaving 8 bases between the germline ends. The CDR3 DNA follows: TGTGCCAGCAGCTCGGAATGGCAAGAGACCCAGTACTTC. Translation: CASSSEWQETQYF.

This sequence joins TRBV5-1 and TRBJ2-2; TRBD2 matches 12 bases. The CDR3 contains 16 residues. J lost 6 bases, V lost 4 bases, and 7 bases had no gene match. CDR1 and CDR2 (germline): SGHRS, YFSETQ. DNA for the CDR3: TGCGCCAGCAGCGCCGCTAGCGGGAGGGTTGCCGGGGAGCTGTTTTTT. Residues: CASSAASGRVAGELFF.